A selection of T cell receptor beta chains follows, all from one sample in a study of vaccination effects on CD4 cells after COVID-19. Profiled with immunoSEQ multiplex PCR; TCRdb holds only in-frame clones, not every one. This sample carries 27,000 or so clones, roughly 85% of them seen once, and the ten largest clones take roughly 1.4%. Antigens of these TCRs are unknown. The sequencing used CD4+ T cells from PBMCs cultured with HCoV-NL63 spike peptides, collected after COVID-19 vaccination. The source of these receptors is a human donor who received a COVID-19 vaccine. Some clones in this sample may be carry-over from other donors' samples. CDR3s leave out the opening cysteine and the closing phenylalanine or tryptophan. Clone size appears in some rows only: once, few, many, or a class for an expanded clone.

TRBJ2-4,TRBV2,NA,ASRGQPTKNIQY
TRBJ1-5,TRBV6-2/TRBV6-3,once,ASSPDRGRNQPQH
TRBJ2-1,TRBV5-1,NA,ASSRQGAPPYNEQF
TRBJ1-1,TRBV11-3,NA,ASSLRGDTEAF
TRBJ2-6,TRBV5-6,NA,ASSFTSGANVLT
TRBJ1-4,TRBV25-1,once,ASSTPTGSNEKLF
TRBJ1-1,TRBV2,NA,ASSERPSGGNTEAF
TRBJ1-6,TRBV7-2,NA,ASRPTQGRNSPLH
TRBJ2-5,TRBV7-6,NA,ASSHGTASLQETQY
TRBJ2-5,TRBV2,NA,ASRENTVQY
TRBJ2-1,TRBV7-9,NA,ASSRSGGDYNEQF
TRBJ1-6,TRBV9,few,ASSVALSSNSPLH
TRBJ1-2,TRBV6-5,NA,ASTGRKDYGYT
TRBJ1-1,TRBV10-3,NA,AISESQDLNTEAF
TRBJ1-1,TRBV12-3/TRBV12-4,few,ASSLYAEAF
TRBJ1-5,TRBV18,NA,ASSGTGGLDQPQH
TRBJ1-1,TRBV5-5,NA,ASSLIYQGATEAF
TRBJ1-1,TRBV19,NA,ASSLFWDTEAF
TRBJ2-2,TRBV6-4,NA,ASSEQGIGTGELF
TRBJ2-1,TRBV19,NA,ASSTSGQGMNEQF
TRBJ1-2,TRBV4-2,NA,ASNPRGQGAGVNYGYT
TRBJ1-2,TRBV5-6,NA,ASSWGTGLGSFYGYT
TRBJ2-5,TRBV5-4,NA,ASSLVGRKETQY
TRBJ2-3,TRBV30,NA,AWSVRTDTQY
TRBJ1-6,TRBV27,few,ASSLLGTGNSPLH
TRBJ1-2,TRBV28,NA,ASSFDRDYGYT
TRBJ2-1,TRBV29-1,few,SVGRSGGQF
TRBJ2-5,TRBV21-1,NA,ASSTGQRIQETQY
TRBJ2-3,TRBV28,NA,ASSSGGFEDTQY
TRBJ2-1,TRBV6-2/TRBV6-3,NA,ASSLTYNEQF
TRBJ1-4,TRBV6-6,NA,ASSRFRGAGGVGKLF
TRBJ1-1,TRBV7-8,NA,ASSLKVWNTEAF